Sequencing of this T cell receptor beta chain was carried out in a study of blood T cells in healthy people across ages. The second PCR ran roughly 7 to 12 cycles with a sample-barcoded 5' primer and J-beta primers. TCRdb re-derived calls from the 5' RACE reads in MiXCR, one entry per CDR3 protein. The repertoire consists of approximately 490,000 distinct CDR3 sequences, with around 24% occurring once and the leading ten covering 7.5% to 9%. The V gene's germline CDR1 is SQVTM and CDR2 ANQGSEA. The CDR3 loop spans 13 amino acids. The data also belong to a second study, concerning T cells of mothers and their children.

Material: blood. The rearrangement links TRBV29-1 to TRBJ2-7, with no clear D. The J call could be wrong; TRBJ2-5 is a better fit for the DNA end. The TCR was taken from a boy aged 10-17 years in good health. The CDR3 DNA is TGCAGCGTTGAATTCCCCGAGGAAGAGACCCAGTACTTC. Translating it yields CSVEFPEEETQYF.